This T cell receptor (beta chain) was documented in a study of blood T cell repertoires in COVID-19. Profiled with immunoSEQ multiplex PCR; TCRdb holds only in-frame clones, not every one. Counted here are around 250,000 clones, roughly 83% occurring once; the ten biggest clones make up 9% to 15%. Sequenced sample: peripheral blood. This TCR came from a man older than 75 with acute or convalescent COVID-19.

CDR3 DNA sequence: TGTGCCAGCAGGGAGGGTGCGAGGGAGCAGTACTTC. This encodes CASREGAREQYF. The chain combines TRBV12-3 or TRBV12-4 with TRBJ2-7; possible D gene TRBD2, 6 bases. CDR3 length: 12 residues. V shed 6 bases and J shed 7 bases, with 13 bases lying between them.